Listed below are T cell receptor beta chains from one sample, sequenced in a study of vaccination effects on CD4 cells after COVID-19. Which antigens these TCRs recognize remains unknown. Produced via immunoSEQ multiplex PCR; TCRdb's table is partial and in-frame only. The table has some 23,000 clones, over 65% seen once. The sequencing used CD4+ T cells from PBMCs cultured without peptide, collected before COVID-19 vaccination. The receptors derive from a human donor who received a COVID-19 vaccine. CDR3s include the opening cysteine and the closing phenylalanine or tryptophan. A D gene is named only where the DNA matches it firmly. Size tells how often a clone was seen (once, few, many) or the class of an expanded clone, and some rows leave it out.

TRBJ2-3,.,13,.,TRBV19,TGTGTCAGTAGTGATATCGGCACAGATACGCAGTATTTT,CVSSDIGTDTQYF
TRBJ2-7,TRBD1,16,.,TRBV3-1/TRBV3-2,TGTGCCAGCAGCCAAGATAGGTGGGACAGGTCCTACGAGCAGTACTTC,CASSQDRWDRSYEQYF
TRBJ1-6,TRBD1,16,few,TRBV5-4,TGTGCCAGCAGCTCACTCGACAGGGGGCAAGATTCACCCCTCCACTTT,CASSSLDRGQDSPLHF
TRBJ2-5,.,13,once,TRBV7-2,TGTGCCAGCAGCGGGGTTTCGGGAGAGACCCAGTACTTC,CASSGVSGETQYF
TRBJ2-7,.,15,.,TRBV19,TGTGCCAGTAGTATCTCGGTCGCAGTTTCCTACGAGCAGTACTTC,CASSISVAVSYEQYF
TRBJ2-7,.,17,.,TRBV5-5,TGTGCCAGCAGCTTGGCCTCGGGACAATTATCCCCCTACGAGCAGTACTTC,CASSLASGQLSPYEQYF
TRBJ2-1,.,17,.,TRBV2,TGTGCCAGCAGTGTAGGAGGGAGAAGCGGCTCCTACAATGAGCAGTTCTTC,CASSVGGRSGSYNEQFF
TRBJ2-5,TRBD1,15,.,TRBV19,TGTGCCAGTAGTCTCGGACAGGGGAGACAAGAGACCCAGTACTTC,CASSLGQGRQETQYF
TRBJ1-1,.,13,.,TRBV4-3,TGCGCCAGCAGCCAAGACACCCACCAGGAGGCTTTCTTT,CASSQDTHQEAFF
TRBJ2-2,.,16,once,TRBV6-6,TGTGCCAGCAGTGGGGGGACAGTCCCCGGCACCGGGGAGCTGTTTTTT,CASSGGTVPGTGELFF
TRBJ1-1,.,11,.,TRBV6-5,TGTGCCAGCACCAGTGGGCCTGAAGCTTTCTTT,CASTSGPEAFF
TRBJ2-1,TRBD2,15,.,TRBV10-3,TGTGCCATCAGTCTGACTAGCGGGACTTACCATGAGCAGTTCTTC,CAISLTSGTYHEQFF
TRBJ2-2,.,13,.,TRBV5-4,TGTGCCAGCAGTCCGATAGGGGCTAGGGAGCTGTTTTTT,CASSPIGARELFF
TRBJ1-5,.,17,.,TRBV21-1,TGTGCCAGCAGCAAAATGGGCAGGGGTAGAGGTAATCAGCCCCAGCATTTT,CASSKMGRGRGNQPQHF
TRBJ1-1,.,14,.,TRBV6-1,TGTGCCAGCAGTGATTGGCACATGAACACTGAAGCTTTCTTT,CASSDWHMNTEAFF
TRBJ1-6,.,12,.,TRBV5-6,TGTGCCAGCAGTCTCCCCCCGGGGGCCCTCCACTTT,CASSLPPGALHF
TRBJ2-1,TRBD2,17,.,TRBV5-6,TGTGCCAGCAGCTACCCGCGGACTAGCGGGGGGGCAAGTGAGCAGTTCTTC,CASSYPRTSGGASEQFF
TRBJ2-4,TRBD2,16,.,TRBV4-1,TGCGCCAGCAGCCAAGACCCTAGCGGGAGAGGGGGCGTTCAGTACTTC,CASSQDPSGRGGVQYF
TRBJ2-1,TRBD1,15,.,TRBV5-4,TGTGCCAGCAGCTCGCCCGGACAGGGAATTTATGAGCAGTTCTTC,CASSSPGQGIYEQFF
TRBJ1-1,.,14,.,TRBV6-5,TGTGCCAGCAGTTACTCATTCCGTGAACAGGTTGCTTTCTTT,CASSYSFREQVAFF
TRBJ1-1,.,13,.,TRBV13,TGTGCCAGCAGTCGCGAGGGGGGGACTGAAGCTTTCTTT,CASSREGGTEAFF
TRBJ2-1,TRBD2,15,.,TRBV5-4,TGTGCCAGCAGCCCCTGGACTAGAAGGGACAATGAGCAGTTCTTC,CASSPWTRRDNEQFF
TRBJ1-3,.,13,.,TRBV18,TGTGCCAGCTCATTTCAGGGGCGAGACACCATATATTTT,CASSFQGRDTIYF
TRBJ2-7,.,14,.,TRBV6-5,TGTGCCAGCAGCTTCGGACAAGGGGACTACGAGCAGTACTTC,CASSFGQGDYEQYF
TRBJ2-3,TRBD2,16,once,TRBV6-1,TGTGCCAGCAGTGAAGTCTTAGCGGGAGGGTTGGATACGCAGTATTTT,CASSEVLAGGLDTQYF
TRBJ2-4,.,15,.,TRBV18,TGTGCCAGCTCACCCTCCGAGGGGGGTTGGGACATTCAGTACTTC,CASSPSEGGWDIQYF
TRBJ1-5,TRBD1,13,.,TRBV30,TGTGCCTGGAGTGCGACAGGGAATCAGCCCCAGCATTTT,CAWSATGNQPQHF
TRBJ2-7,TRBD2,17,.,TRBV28,TGTGCCAGCAGTTTATTTGGGGGAGCGGGAGAAAACTACGAGCAGTACTTC,CASSLFGGAGENYEQYF
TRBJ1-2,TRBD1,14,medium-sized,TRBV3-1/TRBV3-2,TGTGCCAGCAGCCTAGGACAGGGGGCAGATGGCTACACCTTC,CASSLGQGADGYTF
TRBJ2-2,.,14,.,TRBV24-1,TGTGCCACCAGTCTCAGTGTTTCGGGCGGGGAGCTGTTTTTT,CATSLSVSGGELFF
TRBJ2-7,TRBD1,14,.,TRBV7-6,TGTGCCAGCAGCTCCCGGGACAGGGGCTACGAGCAGTACTTC,CASSSRDRGYEQYF
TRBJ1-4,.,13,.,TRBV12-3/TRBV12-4,TGTGCCAGCAGTTTATCGCAGGGAAGGAAACTGTTTTTT,CASSLSQGRKLFF
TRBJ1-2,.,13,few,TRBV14,TGTGCCAGCAGCCTTATCACCCACTATGGCTACACCTTC,CASSLITHYGYTF
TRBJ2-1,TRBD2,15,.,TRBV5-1,TGCGCCAGCACCCCTGGGGGGGGTGGTCTCAATGAGCAGTTCTTC,CASTPGGGGLNEQFF
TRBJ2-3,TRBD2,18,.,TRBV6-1,TGTGCCAGCAGTGTGACTAGCGGGATGGGGGTGCGGACAGATACGCAGTATTTT,CASSVTSGMGVRTDTQYF
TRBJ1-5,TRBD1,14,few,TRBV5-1,TGCGCCAGCAGCGTCGGGACAGGAGATCAGCCCCAGCATTTT,CASSVGTGDQPQHF
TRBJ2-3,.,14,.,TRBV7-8,TGTGCCAGCTTTTCCCGCGGTGGGGCAGATACGCAGTATTTT,CASFSRGGADTQYF
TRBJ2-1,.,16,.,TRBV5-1,TGCGCCAGCAGCTTGGCCTTAGGGACCCTCGGCAATGAGCAGTTCTTC,CASSLALGTLGNEQFF
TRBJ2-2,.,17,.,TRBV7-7,TGTGCTAGCAGCTCTGGTGTAGGGACAAGCAACACCGGGGAGCTGTTTTTT,CASSSGVGTSNTGELFF
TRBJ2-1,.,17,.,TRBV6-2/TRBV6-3,TGTGCCAGCAGTTGGGGCGGGGTAATAAGCTCCTACAATGAGCAGTTCTTC,CASSWGGVISSYNEQFF
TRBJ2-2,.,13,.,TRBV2,TGTGCCAGCAGTCAGCGGGTTCCCGGGGAGCTGTTTTTT,CASSQRVPGELFF
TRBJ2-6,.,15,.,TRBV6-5,TGTGCCAGCAGTTATTCAGAGGCTGGGGCCAACGTCCTGACTTTC,CASSYSEAGANVLTF
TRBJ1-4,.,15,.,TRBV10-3,TGTGCCATCAGTGAGTCGGGAGGGACTAATGAAAAACTGTTTTTT,CAISESGGTNEKLFF
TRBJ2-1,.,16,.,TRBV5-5,TGTGCCAGCAGCCCATCGGGGGCAGTGTCGTACCGGGAGCAGTTCTTC,CASSPSGAVSYREQFF
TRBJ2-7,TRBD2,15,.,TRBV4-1,TGCGCCAGCAGCCAAGTTGGGACTAGCAACTACGAGCAGTACTTC,CASSQVGTSNYEQYF